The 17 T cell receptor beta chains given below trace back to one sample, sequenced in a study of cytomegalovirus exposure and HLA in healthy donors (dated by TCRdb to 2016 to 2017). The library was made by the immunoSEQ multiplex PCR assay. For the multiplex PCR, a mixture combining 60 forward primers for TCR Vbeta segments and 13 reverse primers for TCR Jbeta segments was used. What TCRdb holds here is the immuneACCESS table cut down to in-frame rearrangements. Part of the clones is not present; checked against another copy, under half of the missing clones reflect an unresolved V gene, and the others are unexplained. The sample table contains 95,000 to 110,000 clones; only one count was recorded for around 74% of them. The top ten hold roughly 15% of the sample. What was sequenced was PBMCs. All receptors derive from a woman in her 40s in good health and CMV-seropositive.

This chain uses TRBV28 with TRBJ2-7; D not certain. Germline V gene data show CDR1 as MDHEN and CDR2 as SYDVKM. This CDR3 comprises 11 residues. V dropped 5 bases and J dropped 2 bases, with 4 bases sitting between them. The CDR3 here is CASSLAYEQYF. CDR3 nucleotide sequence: TGTGCCAGCAGTCTTGCCTACGAGCAGTACTTC.

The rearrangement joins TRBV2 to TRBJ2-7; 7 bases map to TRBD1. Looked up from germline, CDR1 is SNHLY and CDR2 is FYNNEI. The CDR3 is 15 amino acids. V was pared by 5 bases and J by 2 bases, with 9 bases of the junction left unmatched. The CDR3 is CASSSTGTAPYEQYF. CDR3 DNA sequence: TGTGCCAGCAGTTCAACCGGGACAGCTCCCTACGAGCAGTACTTC.

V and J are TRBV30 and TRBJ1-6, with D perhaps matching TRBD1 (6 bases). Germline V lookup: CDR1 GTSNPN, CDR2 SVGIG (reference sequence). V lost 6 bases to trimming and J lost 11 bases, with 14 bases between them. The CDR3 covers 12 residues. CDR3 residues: CACGNGGPPLHF. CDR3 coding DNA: TGTGCCTGCGGTAATGGGGGCCCACCCCTCCACTTT.

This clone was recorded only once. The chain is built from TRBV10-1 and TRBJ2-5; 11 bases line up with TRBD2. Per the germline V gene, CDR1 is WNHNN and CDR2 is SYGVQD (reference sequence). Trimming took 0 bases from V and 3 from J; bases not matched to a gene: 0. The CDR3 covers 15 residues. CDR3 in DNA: TGCGCCAGCAGTGAGTCGACTAGCGGGGAAGAGACCCAGTACTTC. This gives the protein CASSESTSGEETQYF.

This CDR3 reads CASTQSQGGTEAFF. The CDR3 DNA is TGTGCCAGCACCCAAAGCCAGGGGGGCACTGAAGCTTTCTTT. The gene calls are TRBV2 and TRBJ1-1; 7 positions match TRBD1. This CDR3 spans 14 amino acids. Germline V gene sequence: CDR1 SNHLY, CDR2 FYNNEI. J gave up 4 bases and V 7 bases, and 9 bases lay outside the gene matches.

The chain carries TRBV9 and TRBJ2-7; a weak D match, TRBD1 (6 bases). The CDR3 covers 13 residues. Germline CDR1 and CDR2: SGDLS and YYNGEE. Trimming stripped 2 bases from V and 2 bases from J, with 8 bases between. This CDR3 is CASSVTGAYEQYF. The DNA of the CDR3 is TGTGCCAGCAGCGTGACAGGTGCCTACGAGCAGTACTTC.

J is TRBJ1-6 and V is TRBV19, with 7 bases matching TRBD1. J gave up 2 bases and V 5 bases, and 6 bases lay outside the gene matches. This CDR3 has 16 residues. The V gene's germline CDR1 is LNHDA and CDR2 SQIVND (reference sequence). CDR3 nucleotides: TGTGCCAGTAGTCGAGGGGGCGAGACCTATAATTCACCCCTCCACTTT. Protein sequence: CASSRGGETYNSPLHF.

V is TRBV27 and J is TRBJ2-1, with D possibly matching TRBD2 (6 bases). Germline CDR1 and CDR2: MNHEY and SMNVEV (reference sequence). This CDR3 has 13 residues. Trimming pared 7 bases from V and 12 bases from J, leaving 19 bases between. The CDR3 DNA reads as TGTGCCAGCACCGCCCCTGGACTACCTCGGCAGTTCTTC. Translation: CASTAPGLPRQFF.

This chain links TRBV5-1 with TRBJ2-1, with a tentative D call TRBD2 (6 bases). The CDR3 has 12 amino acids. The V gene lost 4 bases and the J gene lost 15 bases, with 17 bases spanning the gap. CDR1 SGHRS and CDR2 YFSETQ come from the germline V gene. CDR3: CASSPGETRPFF. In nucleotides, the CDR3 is TGCGCCAGCAGCCCGGGGGAGACTAGGCCGTTCTTC.

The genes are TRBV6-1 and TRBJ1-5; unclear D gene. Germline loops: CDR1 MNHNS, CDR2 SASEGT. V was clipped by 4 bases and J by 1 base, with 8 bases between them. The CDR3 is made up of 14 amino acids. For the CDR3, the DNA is TGTGCCAGCAGTGCATCGAGGAGCAATCAGCCCCAGCATTTT. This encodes CASSASRSNQPQHF.

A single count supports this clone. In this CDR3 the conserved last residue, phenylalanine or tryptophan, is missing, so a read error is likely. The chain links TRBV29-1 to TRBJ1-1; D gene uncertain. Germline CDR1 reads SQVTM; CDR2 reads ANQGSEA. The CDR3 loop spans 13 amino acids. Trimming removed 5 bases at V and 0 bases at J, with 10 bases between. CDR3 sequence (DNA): TGCAGCGTTTGGAGGGAGGTGAACACTGAAGCTTTCGTT. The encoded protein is CSVWREVNTEAFV.

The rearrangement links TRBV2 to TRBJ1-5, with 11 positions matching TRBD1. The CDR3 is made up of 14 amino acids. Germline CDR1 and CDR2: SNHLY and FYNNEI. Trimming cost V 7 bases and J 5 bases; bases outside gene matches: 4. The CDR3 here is CASIPDRGHQPQHF. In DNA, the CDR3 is TGTGCCAGCATTCCGGACAGGGGGCATCAGCCCCAGCATTTT.

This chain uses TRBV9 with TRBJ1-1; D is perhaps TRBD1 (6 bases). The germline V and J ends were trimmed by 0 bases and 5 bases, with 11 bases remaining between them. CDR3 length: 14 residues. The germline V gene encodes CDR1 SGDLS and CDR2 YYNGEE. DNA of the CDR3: TGTGCCAGCAGCGTAGGGGGGGGGCAGACTGAAGCTTTCTTT. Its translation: CASSVGGGQTEAFF.

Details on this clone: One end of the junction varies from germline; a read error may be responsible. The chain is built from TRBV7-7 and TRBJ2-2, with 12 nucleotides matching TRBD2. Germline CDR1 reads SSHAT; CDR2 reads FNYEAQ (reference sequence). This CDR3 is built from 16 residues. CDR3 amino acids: CASSPLAGGNTGELFF. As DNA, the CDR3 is TGTGCTAGCAGCCCACTAGCGGGGGGGAACACCGGGGAGCTGTTTTTT.

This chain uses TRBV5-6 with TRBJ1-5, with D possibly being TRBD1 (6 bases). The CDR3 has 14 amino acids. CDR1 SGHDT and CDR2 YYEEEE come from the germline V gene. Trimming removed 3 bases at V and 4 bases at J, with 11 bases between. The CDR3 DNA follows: TGTGCCAGCAGCTCGGGACAAACGAATCAGCCCCAGCATTTT. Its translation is CASSSGQTNQPQHF. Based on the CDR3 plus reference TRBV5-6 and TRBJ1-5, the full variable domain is DAGVTQSPTHLIKTRGQQVTLRCSPKSGHDTVSWYQQALGQGPQFIFQYYEEEERQRGNFPDRFSGHQFPNYSSELNVNALLLGDSALYLCASSSGQTNQPQHFGDGTRLSIL.

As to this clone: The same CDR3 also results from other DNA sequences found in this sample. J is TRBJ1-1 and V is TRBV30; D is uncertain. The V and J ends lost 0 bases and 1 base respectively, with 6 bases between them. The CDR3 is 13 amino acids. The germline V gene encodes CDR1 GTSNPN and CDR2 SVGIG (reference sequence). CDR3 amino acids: CAWSVPKNTEAFF. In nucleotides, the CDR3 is TGTGCCTGGAGTGTTCCCAAGAACACTGAAGCTTTCTTT. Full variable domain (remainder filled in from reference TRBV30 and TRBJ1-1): SQTIHQWPATLVQPVGSPLSLECTVEGTSNPNLYWYRQAAGRGLQLLFYSVGIGQISSEVPQNLSASRPQDRQFILSSKKLLLSDSGFYLCAWSVPKNTEAFFGQGTRLTVV.

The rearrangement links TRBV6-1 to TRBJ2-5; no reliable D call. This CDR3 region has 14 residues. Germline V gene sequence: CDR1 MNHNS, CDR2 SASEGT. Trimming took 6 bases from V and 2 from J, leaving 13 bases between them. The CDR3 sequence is CASRPTVTQETQYF. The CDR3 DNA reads TGTGCCAGCAGACCGACGGTGACTCAAGAGACCCAGTACTTC.